This TCR beta chain originates from a study of blood T cells in healthy people across ages. Study-level points and caveats: In these data, TCR beta diversity tracked strongly with naive T cell percentage. Roughly linearly, TCR beta diversity per million T cells fell as age increased. The study could not conclusively compare naive and antigen-experienced cells, given its unsorted PBMCs. Among long-lived donors, naive CD4+ cells were more numerous and diversity higher than in aged donors.

Per the germline V gene, CDR1 is SNHLY and CDR2 is FYNNEI. The CDR3 totals 12 residues. Sample-barcoded 5' priming and a J-beta primer mix drove a second PCR of about 6 to 12 cycles. MiXCR, run by TCRdb on the 5' RACE reads, gives a single entry per CDR3 protein. Of 700,000 to 950,000 distinct CDR3 sequences in the sample, roughly 41% were seen once. To note about this clonotype: Its antigen is undetermined.

The V call is TRBV2, the J call TRBJ2-7; D not resolved. The J call may be faulty, since TRBJ2-5 better matches the DNA end. Sequenced input: blood. The receptor was isolated from a woman aged 55-75 years in good health. For the CDR3, the DNA is TGTGCCAGCAGTGATGGGTATGGGACCCAGTACTTC. Translated: CASSDGYGTQYF.